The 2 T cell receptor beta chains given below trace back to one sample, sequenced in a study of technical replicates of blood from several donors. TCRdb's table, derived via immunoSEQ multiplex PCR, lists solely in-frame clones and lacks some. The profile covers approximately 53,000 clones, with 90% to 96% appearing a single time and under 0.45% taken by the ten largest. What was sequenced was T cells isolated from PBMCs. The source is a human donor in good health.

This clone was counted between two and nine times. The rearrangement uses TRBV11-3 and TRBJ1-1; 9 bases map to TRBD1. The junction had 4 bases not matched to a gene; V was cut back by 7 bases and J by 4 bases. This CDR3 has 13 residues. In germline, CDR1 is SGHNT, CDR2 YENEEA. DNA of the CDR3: TGTGCCAGCACCCTGGACAGGGGCACTGAAGCTTTCTTT. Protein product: CASTLDRGTEAFF.

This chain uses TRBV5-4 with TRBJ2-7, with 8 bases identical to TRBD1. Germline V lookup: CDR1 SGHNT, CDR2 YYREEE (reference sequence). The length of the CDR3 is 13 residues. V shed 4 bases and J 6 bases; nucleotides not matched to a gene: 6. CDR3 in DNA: TGTGCCAGCAGCCAGACAGGGGTAGGCGAGCAGTACTTC. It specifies CASSQTGVGEQYF.